What follows is one TCR beta chain and its context. The record originates from a study of technical replicates of blood from a handful of donors. Germline V gene lookup returns CDR1 SGHAT and CDR2 FQNNGV. The CDR3 loop spans 16 amino acids. Trimming removed 5 bases from V and 0 bases from J, with 17 bases in between. Libraries were prepared by immunoSEQ multiplex PCR; TCRdb keeps only in-frame clonotypes and omits some of them. This table holds 65,000 to 70,000 clones, 80% to 90% found once. The sequence was collected from a human donor in good health. Some clones in this sample may be carry-over from other donors' samples. The sequenced sample consisted of PBMCs. The V and J genes are TRBV11-2 and TRBJ2-7, with D unclear. CDR3 sequence: CASSPLPGASSYEQYF. In nucleotides, the CDR3 is TGTGCCAGCAGCCCCCTACCAGGTGCCAGCTCCTACGAGCAGTACTTC.